Below are 10 T cell receptor beta chains sequenced from a single sample in a study of shared clonotypes between healthy human individuals. Sequencing was performed with immunoSEQ multiplex PCR; in TCRdb, only in-frame clones are kept and a portion is missing. The repertoire has 1,400,000 or so clones, 98% of them found once; the top ten carry 0.3% to 0.45%. Input material: naive CD4+ T cells sorted from blood. Subset indicated: CD45RA+ positively selected. The receptors come from a young man in good health.

J is TRBJ2-3 and V is TRBV9; 11 positions match TRBD2. CDR1 SGDLS and CDR2 YYNGEE come from the germline V gene. Unmatched junction bases numbered 7, after V lost 3 bases and J lost 4 bases. The CDR3 totals 16 residues. The CDR3 protein is CASSATSGKAADTQYF. The DNA for the CDR3 is TGTGCCAGCAGCGCGACTAGCGGGAAGGCCGCAGATACGCAGTATTTT.

The chain joins TRBV5-1 to TRBJ2-2, with D tentatively TRBD2 (5 bases). This CDR3 is 18 amino acids long. The germline V and J ends were trimmed by 0 bases and 4 bases, with 19 bases remaining between them. Germline values: CDR1 SGHRS, CDR2 YFSETQ. The CDR3 reads CASSLAPVGAGVTGELFF. CDR3 bases: TGCGCCAGCAGCTTGGCCCCTGTGGGCGCCGGGGTCACCGGGGAGCTGTTTTTT.

This clone appeared once. The J gene is TRBJ1-2, the V gene TRBV28; D is unresolved. CDR3 length equals 12 residues. V gave up 7 bases and J gave up 0 bases, with 6 bases separating them. The V gene's germline CDR1 is MDHEN and CDR2 SYDVKM. CDR3 region: CASKEANYGYTF. The CDR3 region has the DNA TGTGCCAGCAAGGAGGCTAACTATGGCTACACCTTC.

The chain recombines TRBV19 with TRBJ2-3; 7 bases map to TRBD2. The J segment lost 4 bases and the V segment lost 7 bases, leaving 11 bases of the junction unmatched. This CDR3 has 15 amino acids. Germline assignment: CDR1 LNHDA and CDR2 SQIVND (reference sequence). As DNA, the CDR3 is TGTGCCAGTACTTTCGGGGGAGGGTCATCAGATACGCAGTATTTT. Protein sequence: CASTFGGGSSDTQYF. Complete variable domain (other parts from reference TRBV19 and TRBJ2-3): DGGITQSPKYLFRKEGQNVTLSCEQNLNHDAMYWYRQDPGQGLRLIYYSQIVNDFQKGDIAEGYSVSREKKESFPLTVTSAQKNPTAFYLCASTFGGGSSDTQYFGPGTRLTVL.

CDR3 sequence reads: CAWSAGRYQETQYF. Written as DNA, the CDR3 is TGTGCCTGGAGTGCGGGGAGATACCAAGAGACCCAGTACTTC. The chain has TRBV30 and TRBJ2-5; D might be TRBD2 (5 bases). CDR1 is GTSNPN and CDR2 is SVGIG in the germline V gene (reference sequence). The CDR3 is 14 residues long. The V gene lost 1 base and the J gene lost 0 bases, with 9 bases spanning the gap.

This clone appeared once. The chain is built from TRBV5-1 and TRBJ2-1; 8 bases agree with TRBD1. The CDR3 is made up of 12 amino acids. The V segment lost 5 bases and the J segment 9 bases; nucleotides outside the gene matches: 4. Germline V gives CDR1 SGHRS, CDR2 YFSETQ. CDR3 sequence reads: CASSQDRVEQFF. In DNA form, the CDR3 reads TGCGCCAGCAGTCAGGACAGGGTTGAGCAGTTCTTC.

V and J are TRBV27 and TRBJ2-3; 7 positions match TRBD2. Germline V gene lookup returns CDR1 MNHEY and CDR2 SMNVEV (reference sequence). The CDR3 runs to 20 residues. The V and J ends lost 5 bases and 5 bases, in that order; junction bases with no gene match: 25. DNA of the CDR3: TGTGCCAGCAGTATCAGGGTCGGGACTATTAGTAGGCGGGTTTTAGATACGCAGTATTTT. Translated: CASSIRVGTISRRVLDTQYF.

This rearrangement joins TRBV14 to TRBJ2-7; D might be TRBD2 (6 bases). CDR3 length: 17 amino acids. V lost 6 bases, J lost 0 bases, and 21 bases lay in between. CDR1 and CDR2 from the germline V gene are SGHDN and FVKESK. The CDR3 bases are TGTGCCAGCAGTAACTACCCCGGGACTGGCTACTCCTACGAGCAGTACTTC. The encoded protein is CASSNYPGTGYSYEQYF.

V is TRBV6-5 and J is TRBJ1-5, with a weak D call TRBD1 (6 bases). Germline V gene sequence: CDR1 MNHEY, CDR2 SVGAGI. Trimming shortened V by 8 bases and J by 6 bases, and 14 bases separated the two germline ends. This CDR3 contains 13 residues. The CDR3 bases are TGTGCCAGCCAAAACAGGGTTGGTCAGCCCCAGCATTTT. Translating it yields CASQNRVGQPQHF.

The gene calls are TRBV2 and TRBJ2-7, with 9 bases identical to TRBD1. The J segment lost 2 bases and the V segment lost 6 bases, leaving 11 bases of the junction unmatched. This CDR3 has 16 residues. Germline lookup yields CDR1 SNHLY and CDR2 FYNNEI. CDR3 amino acids: CASRGQGDPRAYEQYF. The CDR3 nucleotides read TGTGCCAGCAGGGGACAGGGCGACCCCCGGGCCTACGAGCAGTACTTC.